This TCR beta chain emerged from a study of cytomegalovirus exposure and HLA in healthy donors. General observations from the study: According to an earlier analysis, most TCR beta V segments yielded productive rearrangements about 87% or about 30% of the time.

To note about this clone: The antigen is unknown.

60 Vbeta and 13 Jbeta primers were used in PCR. Profiled with immunoSEQ multiplex PCR; TCRdb holds only in-frame clones, not every one. Of under 130,000 clones listed, 74% were seen once; the top ten hold about 2.6%. CDR1 and CDR2 (germline): SGHVS, FQNEAQ. The CDR3 runs to 17 residues. V dropped 5 bases and J dropped 0; count of bases not matched to a gene: 10. The chain has TRBV7-8 and TRBJ1-3; TRBD1 matches 7 bases. The source is a man aged 45-65 years in good health and CMV-seropositive. Sequenced input: PBMCs. The CDR3 protein is CASSLKTGTHSGNTIYF. In nucleotides, the CDR3 is TGTGCCAGCAGCCTAAAGACAGGGACCCACTCTGGAAACACCATATATTTT. The whole variable domain, remainder taken from reference TRBV7-8 and TRBJ1-3, is GAGVSQSPRYKVAKRGQDVALRCDPISGHVSLFWYQQALGQGPEFLTYFQNEAQLDKSGLPSDRFFAERPEGSVSTLKIQRTQQEDSAVYLCASSLKTGTHSGNTIYFGEGSWLTVV.